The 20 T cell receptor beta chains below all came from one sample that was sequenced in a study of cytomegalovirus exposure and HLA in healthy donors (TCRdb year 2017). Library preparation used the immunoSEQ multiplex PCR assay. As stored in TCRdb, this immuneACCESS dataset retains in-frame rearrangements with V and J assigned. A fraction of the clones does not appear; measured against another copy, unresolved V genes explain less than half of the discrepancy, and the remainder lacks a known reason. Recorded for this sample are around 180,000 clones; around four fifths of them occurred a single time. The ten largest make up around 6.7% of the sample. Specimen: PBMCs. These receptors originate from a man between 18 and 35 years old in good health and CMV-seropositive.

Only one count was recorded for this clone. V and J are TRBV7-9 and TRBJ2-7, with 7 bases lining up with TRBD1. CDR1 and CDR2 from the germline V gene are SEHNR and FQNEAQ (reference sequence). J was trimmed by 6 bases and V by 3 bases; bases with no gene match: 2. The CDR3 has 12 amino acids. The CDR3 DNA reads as TGTGCCAGCAGCTTTGACAGGGCCGAGCAGTACTTC. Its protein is CASSFDRAEQYF.

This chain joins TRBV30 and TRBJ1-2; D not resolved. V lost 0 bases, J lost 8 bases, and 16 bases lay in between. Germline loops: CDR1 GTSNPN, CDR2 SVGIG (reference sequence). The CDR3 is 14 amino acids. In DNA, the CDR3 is TGTGCCTGGAGTGTCGAGCCCCTCGGAGGGGGCTACACCTTC. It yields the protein CAWSVEPLGGGYTF.

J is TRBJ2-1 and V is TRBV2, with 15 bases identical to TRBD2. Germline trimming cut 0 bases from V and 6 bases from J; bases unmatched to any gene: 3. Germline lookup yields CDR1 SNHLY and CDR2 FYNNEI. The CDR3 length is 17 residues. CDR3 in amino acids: CASSEATGLAGGNEQFF. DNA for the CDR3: TGTGCCAGCAGTGAAGCTACGGGACTAGCGGGAGGCAATGAGCAGTTCTTC.

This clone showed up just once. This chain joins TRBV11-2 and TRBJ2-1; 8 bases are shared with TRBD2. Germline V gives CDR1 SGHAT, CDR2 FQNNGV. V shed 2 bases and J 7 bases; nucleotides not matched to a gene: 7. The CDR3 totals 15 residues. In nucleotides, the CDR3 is TGTGCCAGCAGCTTATCAGGACTAGCAATGAATGAGCAGTTCTTC. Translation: CASSLSGLAMNEQFF.

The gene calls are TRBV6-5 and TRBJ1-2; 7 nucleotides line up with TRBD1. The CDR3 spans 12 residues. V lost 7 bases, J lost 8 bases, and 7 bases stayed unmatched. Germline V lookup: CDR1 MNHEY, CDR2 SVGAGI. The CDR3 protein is CASTDRVGGYTF. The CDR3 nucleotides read TGTGCCAGCACCGACAGGGTAGGAGGCTACACCTTC.

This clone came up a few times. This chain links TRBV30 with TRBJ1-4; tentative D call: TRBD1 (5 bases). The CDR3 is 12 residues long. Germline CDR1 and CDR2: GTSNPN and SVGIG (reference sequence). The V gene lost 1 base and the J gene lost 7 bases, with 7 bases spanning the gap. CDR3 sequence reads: CAWSAQGEKLFF. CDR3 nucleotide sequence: TGTGCCTGGAGTGCTCAGGGTGAAAAACTGTTTTTT.

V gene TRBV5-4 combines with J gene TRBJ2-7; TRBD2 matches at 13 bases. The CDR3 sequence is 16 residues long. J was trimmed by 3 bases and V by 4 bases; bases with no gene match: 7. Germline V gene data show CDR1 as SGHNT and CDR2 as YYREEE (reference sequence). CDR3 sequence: CASSPGLAGVGYEQYF. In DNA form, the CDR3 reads TGTGCCAGCAGCCCAGGACTAGCGGGAGTCGGCTACGAGCAGTACTTC.

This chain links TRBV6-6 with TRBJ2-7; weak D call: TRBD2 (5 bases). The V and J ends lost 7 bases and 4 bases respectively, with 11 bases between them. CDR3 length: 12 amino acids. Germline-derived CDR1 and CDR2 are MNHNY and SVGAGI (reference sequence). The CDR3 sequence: CASTYEGYEQYF. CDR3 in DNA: TGTGCCAGCACCTACGAGGGTTACGAGCAGTACTTC.

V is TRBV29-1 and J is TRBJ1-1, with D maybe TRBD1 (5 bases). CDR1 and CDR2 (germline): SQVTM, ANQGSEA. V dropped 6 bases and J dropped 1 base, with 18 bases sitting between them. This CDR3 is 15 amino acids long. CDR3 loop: CSVRSFTGPNTEAFF. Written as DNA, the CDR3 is TGCAGCGTCCGTAGTTTCACAGGCCCGAACACTGAAGCTTTCTTT.

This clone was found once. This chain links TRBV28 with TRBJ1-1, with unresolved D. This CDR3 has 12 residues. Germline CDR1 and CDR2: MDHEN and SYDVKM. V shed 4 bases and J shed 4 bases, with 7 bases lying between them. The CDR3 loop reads CASSSGGTEAFF. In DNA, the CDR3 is TGTGCCAGCAGTTCCGGAGGCACTGAAGCTTTCTTT.

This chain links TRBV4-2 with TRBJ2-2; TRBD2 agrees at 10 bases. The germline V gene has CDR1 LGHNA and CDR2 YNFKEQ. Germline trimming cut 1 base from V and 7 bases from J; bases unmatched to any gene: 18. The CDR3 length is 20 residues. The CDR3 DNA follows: TGTGCCAGCAGCCAAGGGGGTCAGCTAGCGGGAGTGGTAGAGGTCGGGGAGCTGTTTTTT. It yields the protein CASSQGGQLAGVVEVGELFF.

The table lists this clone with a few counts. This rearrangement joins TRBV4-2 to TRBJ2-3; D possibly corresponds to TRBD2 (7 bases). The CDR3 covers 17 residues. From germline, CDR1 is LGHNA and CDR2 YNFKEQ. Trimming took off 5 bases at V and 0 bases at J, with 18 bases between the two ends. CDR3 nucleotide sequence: TGTGCCAGCAGCTGGGGGGGGCGGGAGAGGAGCACAGATACGCAGTATTTT. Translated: CASSWGGRERSTDTQYF.

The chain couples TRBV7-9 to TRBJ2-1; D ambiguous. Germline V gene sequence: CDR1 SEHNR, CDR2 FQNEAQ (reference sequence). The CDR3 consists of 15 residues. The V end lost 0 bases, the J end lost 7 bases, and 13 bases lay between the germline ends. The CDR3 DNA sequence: TGTGCCAGCAGCTTAGCTGGGCAAAAAAGGAATGAGCAGTTCTTC. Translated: CASSLAGQKRNEQFF.

CDR3 in DNA: TGCGCCAGCAGTCCGGTTGGGACTAGCGGATTCAATGAGCAGTTCTTC. This translates into CASSPVGTSGFNEQFF. The chain couples TRBV5-1 to TRBJ2-1, with 11 bases identical to TRBD2. Trimming took 5 bases from V and 6 from J; bases not matched to a gene: 10. This CDR3 is built from 16 residues. Germline CDR1 SGHRS, CDR2 YFSETQ.

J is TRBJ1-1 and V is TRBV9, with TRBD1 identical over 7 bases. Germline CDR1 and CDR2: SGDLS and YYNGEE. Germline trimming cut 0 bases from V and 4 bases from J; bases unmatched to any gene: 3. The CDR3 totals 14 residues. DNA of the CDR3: TGTGCCAGCAGCGTAGGCGACAGGGTCACTGAAGCTTTCTTT. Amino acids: CASSVGDRVTEAFF.

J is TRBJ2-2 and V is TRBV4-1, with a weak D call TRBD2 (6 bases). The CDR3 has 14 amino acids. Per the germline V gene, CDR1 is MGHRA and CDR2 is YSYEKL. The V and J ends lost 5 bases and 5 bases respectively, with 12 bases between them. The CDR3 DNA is TGCGCCAGCAGCGACCGACTAGAGACCGGGGAGCTGTTTTTT. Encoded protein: CASSDRLETGELFF.

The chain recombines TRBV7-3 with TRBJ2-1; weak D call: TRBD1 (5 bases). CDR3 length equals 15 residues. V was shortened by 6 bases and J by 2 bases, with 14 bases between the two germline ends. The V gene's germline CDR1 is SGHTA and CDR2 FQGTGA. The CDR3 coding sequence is TGTGCCAGCAGTCCCTCAGGGCTAGCCTACAATGAGCAGTTCTTC. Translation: CASSPSGLAYNEQFF.

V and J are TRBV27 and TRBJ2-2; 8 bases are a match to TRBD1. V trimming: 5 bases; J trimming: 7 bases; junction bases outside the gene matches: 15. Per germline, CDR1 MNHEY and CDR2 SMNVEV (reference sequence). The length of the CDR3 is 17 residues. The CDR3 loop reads CASSTLGAGGLNGELFF. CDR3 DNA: TGTGCCAGCAGTACCCTGGGGGCAGGGGGCTTGAACGGGGAGCTGTTTTTT.

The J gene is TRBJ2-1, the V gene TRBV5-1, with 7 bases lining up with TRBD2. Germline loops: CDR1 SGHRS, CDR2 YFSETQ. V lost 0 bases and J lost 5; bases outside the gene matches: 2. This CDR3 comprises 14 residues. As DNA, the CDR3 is TGCGCCAGCAGCTTGGTTGGGGGGGACAATGAGCAGTTCTTC. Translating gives CASSLVGGDNEQFF.

The CDR3, as DNA: TGTGCCAGCAGCCCCCGGGGGAACACCGGGGAGCTGTTTTTT. Its translation is CASSPRGNTGELFF. V usage is TRBV7-6 and J usage is TRBJ2-2; D is perhaps TRBD2 (5 bases). This CDR3 is 14 amino acids long. Germline V gives CDR1 SGHVS, CDR2 FNYEAQ. V was trimmed by 5 bases and J by 1 base, leaving 8 bases between them.